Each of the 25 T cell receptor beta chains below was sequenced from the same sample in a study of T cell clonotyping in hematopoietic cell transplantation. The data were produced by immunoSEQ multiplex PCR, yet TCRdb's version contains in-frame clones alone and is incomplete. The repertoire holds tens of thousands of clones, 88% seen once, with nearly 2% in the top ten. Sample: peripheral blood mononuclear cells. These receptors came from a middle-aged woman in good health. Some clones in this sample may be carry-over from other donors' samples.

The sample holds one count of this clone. CDR3 sequence: CASSLVGLATTGELFF. CDR3 bases: TGTGCCAGCAGCTTAGTGGGACTAGCCACCACCGGGGAGCTGTTTTTT. The chain couples TRBV7-8 to TRBJ2-2; 9 nucleotides line up with TRBD2. Germline V gene sequence: CDR1 SGHVS, CDR2 FQNEAQ. V shed 1 base and J 4 bases; nucleotides not matched to a gene: 4. The CDR3 runs to 16 residues.

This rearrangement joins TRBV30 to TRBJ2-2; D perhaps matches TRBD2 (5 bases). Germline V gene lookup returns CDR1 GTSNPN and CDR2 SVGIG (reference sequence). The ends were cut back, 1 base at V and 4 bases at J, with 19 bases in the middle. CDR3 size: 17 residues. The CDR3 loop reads CAWSADVGGPTTGELFF. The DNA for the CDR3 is TGTGCCTGGAGTGCAGACGTAGGAGGCCCAACCACCGGGGAGCTGTTTTTT.

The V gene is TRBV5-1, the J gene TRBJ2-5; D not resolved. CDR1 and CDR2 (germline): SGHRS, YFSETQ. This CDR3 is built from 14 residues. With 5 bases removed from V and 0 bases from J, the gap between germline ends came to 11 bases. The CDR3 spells CASRSRLNQETQYF. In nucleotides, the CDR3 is TGCGCCAGCAGATCGAGACTCAACCAAGAGACCCAGTACTTC.

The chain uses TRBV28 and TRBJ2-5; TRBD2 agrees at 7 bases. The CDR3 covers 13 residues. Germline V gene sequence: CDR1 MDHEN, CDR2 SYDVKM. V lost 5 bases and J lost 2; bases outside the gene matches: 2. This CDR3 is CASSRRGQETQYF. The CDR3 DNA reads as TGTGCCAGCAGTCGGCGGGGGCAAGAGACCCAGTACTTC.

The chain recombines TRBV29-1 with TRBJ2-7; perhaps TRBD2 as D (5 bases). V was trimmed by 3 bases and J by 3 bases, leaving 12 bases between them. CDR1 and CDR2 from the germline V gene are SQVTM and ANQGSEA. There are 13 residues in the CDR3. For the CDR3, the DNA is TGCAGCGTTGAGGCCCAAGGAGGCTACGAGCAGTACTTC. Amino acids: CSVEAQGGYEQYF.

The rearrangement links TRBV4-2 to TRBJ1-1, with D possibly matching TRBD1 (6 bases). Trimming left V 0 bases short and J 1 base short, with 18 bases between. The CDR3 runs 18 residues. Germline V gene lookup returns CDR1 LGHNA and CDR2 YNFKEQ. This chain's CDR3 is CASSQELRDTTWNTEAFF. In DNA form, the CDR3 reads TGTGCCAGCAGCCAAGAGCTCCGGGACACCACCTGGAACACTGAAGCTTTCTTT.

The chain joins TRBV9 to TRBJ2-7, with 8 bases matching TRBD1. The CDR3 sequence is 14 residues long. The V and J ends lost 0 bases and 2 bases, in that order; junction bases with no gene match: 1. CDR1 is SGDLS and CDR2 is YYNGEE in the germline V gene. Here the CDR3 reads CASSVGQGTYEQYF. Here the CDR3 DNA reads TGTGCCAGCAGCGTAGGACAGGGGACCTACGAGCAGTACTTC.

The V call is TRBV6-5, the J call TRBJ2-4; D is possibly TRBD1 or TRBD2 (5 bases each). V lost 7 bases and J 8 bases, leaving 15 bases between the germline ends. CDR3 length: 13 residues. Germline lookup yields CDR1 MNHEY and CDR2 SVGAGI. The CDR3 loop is CASTPGRRDIQYF. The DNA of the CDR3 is TGTGCCAGCACACCGGGACGTCGAGACATTCAGTACTTC.

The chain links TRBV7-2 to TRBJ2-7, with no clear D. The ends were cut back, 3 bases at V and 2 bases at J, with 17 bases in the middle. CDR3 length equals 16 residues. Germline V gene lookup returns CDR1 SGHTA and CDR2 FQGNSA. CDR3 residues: CASSFTSSSSTYEQYF. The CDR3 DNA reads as TGTGCCAGCAGCTTCACCTCTAGTTCCTCAACCTACGAGCAGTACTTC.

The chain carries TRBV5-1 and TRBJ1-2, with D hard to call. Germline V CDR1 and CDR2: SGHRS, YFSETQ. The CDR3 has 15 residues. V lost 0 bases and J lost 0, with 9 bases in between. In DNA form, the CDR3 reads TGCGCCAGCAGCTTGGGAGCCTCTACTAACTATGGCTACACCTTC. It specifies CASSLGASTNYGYTF.

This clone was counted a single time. As DNA, the CDR3 is TGCAGCGTGGGGAAAGGGGGTGGAGGCACAGATACGCAGTATTTT. It translates to CSVGKGGGGTDTQYF. The genes are TRBV29-1 and TRBJ2-3, with D possibly being TRBD1 (6 bases). CDR1 and CDR2 from the germline V gene are SQVTM and ANQGSEA. Deletions cut 6 bases from V and 1 base from J, with 17 bases between. CDR3 length: 15 amino acids.

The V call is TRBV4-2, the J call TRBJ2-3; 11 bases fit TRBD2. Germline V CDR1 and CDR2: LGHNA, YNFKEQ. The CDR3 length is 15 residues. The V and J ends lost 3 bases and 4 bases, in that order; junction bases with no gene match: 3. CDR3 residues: CASSQPGLAADTQYF. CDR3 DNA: TGTGCCAGCAGCCAGCCGGGACTAGCGGCAGATACGCAGTATTTT.

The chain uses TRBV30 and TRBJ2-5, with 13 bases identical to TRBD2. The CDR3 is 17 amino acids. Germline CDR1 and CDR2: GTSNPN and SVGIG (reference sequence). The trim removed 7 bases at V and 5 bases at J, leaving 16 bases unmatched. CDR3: CAFLTSGLAGVAETQYF. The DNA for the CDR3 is TGTGCCTTTCTAACGTCCGGACTAGCGGGAGTCGCGGAGACCCAGTACTTC.

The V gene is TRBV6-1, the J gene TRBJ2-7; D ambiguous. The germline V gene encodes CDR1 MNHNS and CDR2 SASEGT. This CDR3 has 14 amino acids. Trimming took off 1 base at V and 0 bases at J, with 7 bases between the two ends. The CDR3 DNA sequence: TGTGCCAGCAGTGAAGTGGGAATCTCCTACGAGCAGTACTTC. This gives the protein CASSEVGISYEQYF.

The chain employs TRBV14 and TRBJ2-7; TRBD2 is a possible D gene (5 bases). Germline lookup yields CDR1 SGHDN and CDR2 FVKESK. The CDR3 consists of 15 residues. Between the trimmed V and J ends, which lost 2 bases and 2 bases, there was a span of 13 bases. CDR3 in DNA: TGTGCCAGCAGCCAAACCGGACTCCCTCCCTACGAGCAGTACTTC. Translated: CASSQTGLPPYEQYF.

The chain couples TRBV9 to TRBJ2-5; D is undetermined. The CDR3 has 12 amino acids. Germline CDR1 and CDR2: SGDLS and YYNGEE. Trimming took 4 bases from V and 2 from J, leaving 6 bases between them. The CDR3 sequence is CASSRPQETQYF. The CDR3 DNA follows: TGTGCCAGCAGCCGACCTCAAGAGACCCAGTACTTC. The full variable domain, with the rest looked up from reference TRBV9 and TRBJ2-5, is DSGVTQTPKHLITATGQRVTLRCSPRSGDLSVYWYQQSLDQGLQFLIQYYNGEERAKGNILERFSAQQFPDLHSELNLSSLELGDSALYFCASSRPQETQYFGPGTRLLVL.

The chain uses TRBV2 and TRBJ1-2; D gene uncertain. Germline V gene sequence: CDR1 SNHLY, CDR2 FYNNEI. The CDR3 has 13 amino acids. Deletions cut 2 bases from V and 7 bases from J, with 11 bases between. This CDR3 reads CASSELGEGGYTF. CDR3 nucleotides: TGTGCCAGCAGTGAATTGGGTGAGGGTGGCTACACCTTC.

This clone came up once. The CDR3 is CASSLSRSEGEKLFF. DNA of the CDR3: TGTGCCAGCAGCTTAAGCAGGTCCGAGGGCGAAAAACTGTTTTTT. This rearrangement joins TRBV7-9 to TRBJ1-4; D unresolved. The CDR3 runs to 15 residues. Germline V gene lookup returns CDR1 SEHNR and CDR2 FQNEAQ (reference sequence). Trimming removed 2 bases from V and 8 bases from J, with 15 bases in between.

CDR3 region: CASSLMGLGGNEQFF. The CDR3 nucleotides read TGTGCCAGCAGCTTAATGGGACTAGGGGGCAATGAGCAGTTCTTC. The chain carries TRBV7-9 and TRBJ2-1, with TRBD2 identical over 8 bases. CDR1 and CDR2 from the germline V gene are SEHNR and FQNEAQ (reference sequence). The CDR3 is made up of 15 amino acids. V dropped 2 bases and J dropped 6; count of bases not matched to a gene: 6.

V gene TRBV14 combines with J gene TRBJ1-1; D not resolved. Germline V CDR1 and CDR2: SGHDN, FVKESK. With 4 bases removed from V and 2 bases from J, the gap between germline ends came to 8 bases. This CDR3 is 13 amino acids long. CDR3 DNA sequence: TGTGCCAGCAGCCTAGACTCCAACACTGAAGCTTTCTTT. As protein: CASSLDSNTEAFF. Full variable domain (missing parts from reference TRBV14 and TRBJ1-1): EAGVTQFPSHSVIEKGQTVTLRCDPISGHDNLYWYRRVMGKEIKFLLHFVKESKQDESGMPNNRFLAERTGGTYSTLKVQPAELEDSGVYFCASSLDSNTEAFFGQGTRLTVV.

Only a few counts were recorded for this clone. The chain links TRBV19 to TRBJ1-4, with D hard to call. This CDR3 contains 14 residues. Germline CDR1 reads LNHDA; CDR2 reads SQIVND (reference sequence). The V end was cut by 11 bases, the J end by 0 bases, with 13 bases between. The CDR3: CASTPQATNEKLFF. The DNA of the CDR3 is TGTGCCTCCACCCCGCAGGCAACTAATGAAAAACTGTTTTTT. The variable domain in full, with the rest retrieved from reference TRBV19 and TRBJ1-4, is DGGITQSPKYLFRKEGQNVTLSCEQNLNHDAMYWYRQDPGQGLRLIYYSQIVNDFQKGDIAEGYSVSREKKESFPLTVTSAQKNPTAFYLCASTPQATNEKLFFGSGTQLSVL.

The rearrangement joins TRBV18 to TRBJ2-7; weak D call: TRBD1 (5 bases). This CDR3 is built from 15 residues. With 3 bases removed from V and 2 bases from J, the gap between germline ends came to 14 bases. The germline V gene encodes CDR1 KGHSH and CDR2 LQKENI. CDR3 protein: CASSPGPQETYEQYF. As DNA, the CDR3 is TGTGCCAGCTCACCCGGACCACAGGAAACCTACGAGCAGTACTTC. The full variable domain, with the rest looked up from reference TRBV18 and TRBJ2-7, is NAGVMQNPRHLVRRRGQEARLRCSPMKGHSHVYWYRQLPEEGLKFMVYLQKENIIDESGMPKERFSAEFPKEGPSILRIQQVVRGDSAAYFCASSPGPQETYEQYFGPGTRLTVT.

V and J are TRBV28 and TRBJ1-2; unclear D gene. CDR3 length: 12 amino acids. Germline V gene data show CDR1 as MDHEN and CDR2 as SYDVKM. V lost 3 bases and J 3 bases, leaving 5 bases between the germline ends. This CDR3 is CASSFQDYGYTF. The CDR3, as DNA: TGTGCCAGCAGTTTCCAGGACTATGGCTACACCTTC.

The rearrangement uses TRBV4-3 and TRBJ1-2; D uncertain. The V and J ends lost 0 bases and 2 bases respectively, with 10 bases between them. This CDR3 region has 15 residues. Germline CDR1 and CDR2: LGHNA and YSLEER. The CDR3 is CASSQEAKLNYGYTF. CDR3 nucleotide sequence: TGCGCCAGCAGCCAAGAGGCGAAATTGAACTATGGCTACACCTTC.

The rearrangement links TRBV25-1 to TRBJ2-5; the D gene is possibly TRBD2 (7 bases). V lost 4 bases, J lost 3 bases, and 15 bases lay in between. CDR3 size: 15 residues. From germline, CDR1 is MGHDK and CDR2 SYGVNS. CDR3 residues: CASSGLAEGEETQYF. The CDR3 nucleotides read TGTGCCAGCAGTGGGCTAGCGGAGGGGGAAGAGACCCAGTACTTC.